The next 18 T cell receptor beta chains were all read from a single sample in a study of identical twins. TCRdb redid the calling of the 5' RACE reads with MiXCR, one entry per CDR3 protein. The sample has about 500,000 distinct CDR3 sequences, around an eighth seen once. These data were also filed under a second study, of yellow fever vaccine responses in identical twins.

The sample comprised CD4+ T cells sorted from blood. All receptors come from a woman aged 18-29 years in good health.

The chain has TRBV3-1 and TRBJ2-4; TRBD1 might be the D (6 bases). V dropped 3 bases and J dropped 7 bases, with 13 bases sitting between them. Per the germline V gene, CDR1 is LGHDT and CDR2 is YNNKEL (reference sequence). The CDR3 length is 14 residues. DNA for the CDR3: TGTGCCAGCAGCCAGATTGGGACATTGAACATTCAGTACTTC. Its protein product is CASSQIGTLNIQYF.

The V call is TRBV4-1, the J call TRBJ2-7; 8 nucleotides align to TRBD1. CDR1 is MGHRA, CDR2 YSYEKL, per germline. CDR3 length: 15 residues. The junction had 5 bases not matched to a gene; V was cut back by 0 bases and J by 4 bases. This chain's CDR3 is CASSQDRTGPYEQYF. The DNA for the CDR3 is TGCGCCAGCAGCCAAGACCGGACAGGGCCGTACGAGCAGTACTTC.

This clonotype was seen a handful of times. V and J are TRBV7-9 and TRBJ1-2; no reliable D call. The germline V and J ends were trimmed by 1 base and 5 bases, with 14 bases remaining between them. Germline V gene sequence: CDR1 SEHNR, CDR2 FQNEAQ (reference sequence). This CDR3 has 15 residues. CDR3 sequence: CASSLDIVRSYGYTF. Written as DNA, the CDR3 is TGTGCCAGCAGCTTAGATATTGTCCGGAGTTATGGCTACACCTTC.

This chain joins TRBV7-2 and TRBJ2-5; 8 nucleotides agree with TRBD1. This CDR3 is built from 17 residues. CDR1 and CDR2 (germline): SGHTA, FQGNSA. The J segment lost 4 bases and the V segment lost 0 bases, leaving 10 bases of the junction unmatched. DNA of the CDR3: TGTGCCAGCAGCTTAGCCAGGGGGCTTACGCTACGAGAGACCCAGTACTTC. Its protein product is CASSLARGLTLRETQYF. Filled out from reference TRBV7-2 and TRBJ2-5, the complete variable domain reads GAGVSQSPSNKVTEKGKDVELRCDPISGHTALYWYRQSLGQGLEFLIYFQGNSAPDKSGLPSDRFSAERTGGSVSTLTIQRTQQEDSAVYLCASSLARGLTLRETQYFGPGTRLLVL.

The chain employs TRBV2 and TRBJ2-6; no definite D call. Germline CDR1 SNHLY, CDR2 FYNNEI. The germline V and J ends were trimmed by 6 bases and 0 bases, with 21 bases remaining between them. The CDR3 length is 19 residues. Here the CDR3 reads CASSVLAHYSNSGANVLTF. In DNA form, the CDR3 reads TGTGCCAGCAGCGTTTTGGCCCACTATAGTAACTCTGGGGCCAACGTCCTGACTTTC.

This clonotype was seen a few times. The chain recombines TRBV14 with TRBJ2-7, with D possibly called TRBD1 or TRBD2 (7 bases each). V gave up 1 base and J gave up 2 bases, with 24 bases separating them. The CDR3 sequence is 19 residues long. Germline lookup yields CDR1 SGHDN and CDR2 FVKESK. For the CDR3, the DNA is TGTGCCAGCAGCCAAGTTAAGTTCCCCAGGGGGACTACGCCCTACGAGCAGTACTTC. Encoded protein: CASSQVKFPRGTTPYEQYF.

The J gene is TRBJ2-1, the V gene TRBV9, with a weak D call TRBD2 (5 bases). The germline gives CDR1 SGDLS, CDR2 YYNGEE. Trimming shortened V by 4 bases and J by 1 base, and 18 bases separated the two germline ends. The CDR3 has 17 amino acids. This chain's CDR3 is CASSKQVAWRSYNEQFF. The CDR3 nucleotides are TGTGCCAGCAGCAAGCAGGTAGCTTGGAGGTCCTACAATGAGCAGTTCTTC.

This clonotype showed up many times. J is TRBJ1-1 and V is TRBV5-1; D gene unclear. Trimming took 3 bases from V and 0 from J, leaving 12 bases between them. The CDR3 runs to 15 residues. Germline CDR1 and CDR2: SGHRS and YFSETQ. CDR3 DNA sequence: TGCGCCAGCAGCTCCCGACGGTCCATGAACACTGAAGCTTTCTTT. Its translation: CASSSRRSMNTEAFF.

This chain joins TRBV6-1 and TRBJ2-3, with D perhaps being TRBD1 or TRBD2 (5 bases each). Trimming took 6 bases from V and 5 from J, leaving 15 bases between them. From germline, CDR1 is MNHNS and CDR2 SASEGT. The CDR3 has 14 residues. CDR3: CASSFGLGGDTQYF. The CDR3 DNA follows: TGTGCCAGCAGCTTTGGACTTGGGGGAGATACGCAGTATTTT.

This clonotype was recorded a few times. The V gene is TRBV19, the J gene TRBJ2-6; unclear D gene. V shed 3 bases and J shed 0 bases, with 6 bases lying between them. Germline V gives CDR1 LNHDA, CDR2 SQIVND (reference sequence). This CDR3 has 15 amino acids. CDR3 in amino acids: CASSMFASGANVLTF. The CDR3 nucleotides are TGTGCCAGTAGTATGTTCGCCTCTGGGGCCAACGTCCTGACTTTC.

There are a few counts of this clonotype. The rearrangement uses TRBV11-2 and TRBJ2-1; tentatively, D is TRBD1 or TRBD2 (6 bases each). From germline, CDR1 is SGHAT and CDR2 FQNNGV. V was trimmed by 1 base and J by 9 bases, leaving 13 bases between them. The CDR3 runs to 14 residues. This chain's CDR3 is CASSLVAEQGEQFF. CDR3 DNA sequence: TGTGCCAGCAGCTTAGTAGCGGAACAGGGTGAGCAGTTCTTC. The full variable domain, completed using reference TRBV11-2 and TRBJ2-1, is EAGVAQSPRYKIIEKRQSVAFWCNPISGHATLYWYQQILGQGPKLLIQFQNNGVVDDSQLPKDRFSAERLKGVDSTLKIQPAKLEDSAVYLCASSLVAEQGEQFFGPGTRLTVL.

This clonotype was seen just once. The chain recombines TRBV19 with TRBJ1-1; D is perhaps TRBD1 (6 bases). The CDR3 extends over 12 amino acids. V shed 4 bases and J shed 7 bases, with 10 bases lying between them. Per the germline V gene, CDR1 is LNHDA and CDR2 is SQIVND (reference sequence). CDR3 protein: CASSTRTVEAFF. CDR3 bases: TGTGCCAGTAGTACTCGGACAGTTGAAGCTTTCTTT. Filled out from reference TRBV19 and TRBJ1-1, the complete variable domain reads DGGITQSPKYLFRKEGQNVTLSCEQNLNHDAMYWYRQDPGQGLRLIYYSQIVNDFQKGDIAEGYSVSREKKESFPLTVTSAQKNPTAFYLCASSTRTVEAFFGQGTRLTVV.

This clonotype was seen a few times. The chain has TRBV11-2 and TRBJ2-3; the match to TRBD2 covers 10 bases. Germline lookup yields CDR1 SGHAT and CDR2 FQNNGV. The CDR3 is 15 amino acids. Losses at the gene ends were 1 base for V and 7 bases for J; bases not matched to a gene: 5. The CDR3 spells CASSLASGSENTQYF. CDR3 coding DNA: TGTGCCAGCAGCTTAGCTAGCGGGAGTGAGAATACGCAGTATTTT.

V is TRBV28 and J is TRBJ1-1; D perhaps matches TRBD1 (5 bases). The CDR3 contains 16 residues. Trimming removed 5 bases at V and 0 bases at J, with 16 bases between. CDR1 is MDHEN and CDR2 is SYDVKM in the germline V gene. The CDR3, as DNA: TGTGCCAGCAGTGATATCTTGACAGCCCTGAACACTGAAGCTTTCTTT. Protein sequence: CASSDILTALNTEAFF. Full variable domain (rest looked up from reference TRBV28 and TRBJ1-1): DVKVTQSSRYLVKRTGEKVFLECVQDMDHENMFWYRQDPGLGLRLIYFSYDVKMKEKGDIPEGYSVSREKKERFSLILESASTNQTSMYLCASSDILTALNTEAFFGQGTRLTVV.

This clonotype was seen at least ten times. This chain connects TRBV12-3 or TRBV12-4 to TRBJ2-1, with D unresolved. Trimming removed 6 bases at V and 1 base at J, with 19 bases between. This CDR3 is 17 amino acids long. The CDR3 DNA is TGTGCCAGCAGATCCTCTAAGACGGGTGCTTCCTACAATGAGCAGTTCTTC. As protein: CASRSSKTGASYNEQFF.

The V call is TRBV7-2, the J call TRBJ2-7; maybe TRBD1 (6 bases). Between the trimmed V and J ends, which lost 3 bases and 2 bases, there was a span of 14 bases. The CDR3 totals 15 residues. CDR1 SGHTA and CDR2 FQGNSA come from the germline V gene. CDR3 loop: CASSLTGSTTYEQYF. The CDR3 DNA follows: TGTGCCAGCAGCTTGACAGGCTCGACTACCTACGAGCAGTACTTC.

This clonotype has a count of ten or more. The chain has TRBV12-3 or TRBV12-4 and TRBJ1-6, with 8 bases fitting TRBD1. The CDR3 consists of 14 residues. The J segment lost 8 bases and the V segment lost 8 bases, leaving 8 bases of the junction unmatched. The CDR3 loop is CASGPTGADSPLHF. CDR3 nucleotides: TGTGCCAGCGGGCCGACAGGGGCTGATTCACCCCTCCACTTT.

The chain is built from TRBV7-9 and TRBJ2-4, with TRBD1 matching over 7 bases. Germline V lookup: CDR1 SEHNR, CDR2 FQNEAQ (reference sequence). The CDR3 is 14 residues long. The V gene end was trimmed by 5 bases and the J gene end by 8 bases; junction bases not matched to a gene: 9. In DNA, the CDR3 is TGTGCCAGCAGCCCGGGACAGAAGATGGACATTCAGTACTTC. Encoded protein: CASSPGQKMDIQYF. Full variable domain (outside the CDR3, taken from reference TRBV7-9 and TRBJ2-4): DTGVSQNPRHKITKRGQNVTFRCDPISEHNRLYWYRQTLGQGPEFLTYFQNEAQLEKSRLLSDRFSAERPKGSFSTLEIQRTEQGDSAMYLCASSPGQKMDIQYFGAGTRLSVL.